Presented here are 23 T cell receptor beta chains from one specimen sequenced in a study of T cell changes during pregnancy in multiple sclerosis (dated by TCRdb to between 2018 and 2020). The library was produced with the immunoSEQ multiplex PCR assay. What TCRdb holds here is the immuneACCESS table cut down to in-frame rearrangements. Part of the clones is not present; checked against another copy, under half of the missing clones reflect an unresolved V gene, and the others are unexplained. Here the sample has roughly 70,000 clones; 85% to 95% occur a single time. Of the sample, less than 3.5% is held by the ten largest clones. Specimen: peripheral blood, collected in the third trimester of pregnancy. The receptor source for this set is a female donor in good health, enrolled as a control in a pregnancy study.

This clone occurred once. Here the CDR3 DNA reads TGTGCCAGCAGCCCTCTGGGTGACGGGACCTACGAGCAGTACTTC. It encodes CASSPLGDGTYEQYF. The chain uses TRBV11-2 and TRBJ2-7; TRBD2 might be the D (5 bases). V was shortened by 5 bases and J by 2 bases, with 16 bases between the two germline ends. The CDR3 is 15 amino acids. Per germline, CDR1 SGHAT and CDR2 FQNNGV.

The chain carries TRBV5-1 and TRBJ2-7; a weak D match, TRBD1 (6 bases). The length of the CDR3 is 14 residues. Trimming stripped 0 bases from V and 3 bases from J, with 10 bases between. Per the germline V gene, CDR1 is SGHRS and CDR2 is YFSETQ. The CDR3 DNA sequence: TGCGCCAGCAGCTTGGGGTACAGGGACTACGAGCAGTACTTC. Amino acids: CASSLGYRDYEQYF. The entire variable domain, with the rest obtained from reference TRBV5-1 and TRBJ2-7, is as follows: KAGVTQTPRYLIKTRGQQVTLSCSPISGHRSVSWYQQTPGQGLQFLFEYFSETQRNKGNFPGRFSGRQFSNSRSEMNVSTLELGDSALYLCASSLGYRDYEQYFGPGTRLTVT.

The chain uses TRBV10-3 and TRBJ2-7, with 7 bases that match TRBD2. This CDR3 spans 18 amino acids. The V gene end was trimmed by 1 base and the J gene end by 6 bases; junction bases not matched to a gene: 18. The germline gives CDR1 ENHRY, CDR2 SYGVKD. CDR3 protein: CAISEFAPPRGGALEQYF. CDR3 bases: TGTGCCATCAGTGAGTTCGCCCCCCCCCGGGGAGGGGCGCTCGAGCAGTACTTC.

This sequence joins TRBV7-2 and TRBJ1-5, with D uncertain. Germline V gene sequence: CDR1 SGHTA, CDR2 FQGNSA. The V end lost 4 bases, the J end lost 4 bases, and 11 bases lay between the germline ends. The CDR3 has 14 amino acids. The CDR3 region has the DNA TGTGCCAGCAGCTCCCGTGGCGGAAATCAGCCCCAGCATTTT. It yields the protein CASSSRGGNQPQHF.

This chain links TRBV7-2 with TRBJ2-7; no clear D gene. V was pared by 4 bases and J by 2 bases, with 9 bases between. The CDR3 extends over 13 amino acids. CDR1 and CDR2 from the germline V gene are SGHTA and FQGNSA. CDR3 sequence (DNA): TGTGCCAGCAGCTCCCCGCCGGCCTACGAGCAGTACTTC. Translation: CASSSPPAYEQYF. The full variable domain, its missing parts supplied by reference TRBV7-2 and TRBJ2-7, is GAGVSQSPSNKVTEKGKDVELRCDPISGHTALYWYRQSLGQGLEFLIYFQGNSAPDKSGLPSDRFSAERTGGSVSTLTIQRTQQEDSAVYLCASSSPPAYEQYFGPGTRLTVT.

This clone occurred a few times. As DNA, the CDR3 is TGTGCCATCAGTGAATTCGATGGCTACACCTTC. Translation gives CAISEFDGYTF. The J gene is TRBJ1-2, the V gene TRBV10-3, with D uncertain. The CDR3 covers 11 residues. V was clipped by 3 bases and J by 6 bases, with 5 bases between them. Per the germline V gene, CDR1 is ENHRY and CDR2 is SYGVKD.

The chain links TRBV6-5 to TRBJ1-2; tentatively, D is TRBD1 (6 bases). The ends were cut back, 5 bases at V and 8 bases at J, with 9 bases in the middle. Per germline, CDR1 MNHEY and CDR2 SVGAGI. The CDR3 covers 11 residues. The DNA of the CDR3 is TGTGCCAGCAGTACAGGGATCGGCTACACCTTC. Its protein is CASSTGIGYTF.

The V gene is TRBV18, the J gene TRBJ2-7; TRBD1 aligns across 7 bases. The germline V gene encodes CDR1 KGHSH and CDR2 LQKENI. With 6 bases clipped from V and 0 bases from J, the junction kept 5 bases outside the gene matches. The CDR3 spans 14 residues. CDR3 amino acids: CASSPGTVSYEQYF. The CDR3 nucleotides are TGTGCCAGCTCCCCCGGGACAGTCTCCTACGAGCAGTACTTC.

The gene calls are TRBV28 and TRBJ1-2, with D perhaps matching TRBD1 (5 bases). Per germline, CDR1 MDHEN and CDR2 SYDVKM. This CDR3 spans 13 amino acids. Trimming stripped 5 bases from V and 4 bases from J, with 11 bases between. The CDR3 here is CASSGGTAYGYTF. In DNA, the CDR3 is TGTGCCAGCAGTGGGGGGACTGCCTATGGCTACACCTTC.

This clone was recorded once. V and J are TRBV28 and TRBJ2-3; D possibly corresponds to TRBD2 (7 bases). Trimming stripped 2 bases from V and 8 bases from J, with 23 bases between. The CDR3 extends over 17 amino acids. Germline assignment: CDR1 MDHEN and CDR2 SYDVKM. CDR3 in amino acids: CASSLGGGEGHRGTQYF. The CDR3 coding sequence is TGTGCCAGCAGTTTAGGAGGGGGGGAGGGCCATAGGGGTACGCAGTATTTT. The variable domain in full, with the rest retrieved from reference TRBV28 and TRBJ2-3, is DVKVTQSSRYLVKRTGEKVFLECVQDMDHENMFWYRQDPGLGLRLIYFSYDVKMKEKGDIPEGYSVSREKKERFSLILESASTNQTSMYLCASSLGGGEGHRGTQYFGPGTRLTVL.

V and J are TRBV27 and TRBJ1-1; D possibly corresponds to TRBD1 (6 bases). Germline assignment: CDR1 MNHEY and CDR2 SMNVEV (reference sequence). CDR3 length equals 13 residues. V shed 8 bases and J shed 2 bases, with 12 bases lying between them. The CDR3: CASQGTRNTEAFF. The CDR3 region has the DNA TGTGCCAGCCAGGGGACGAGAAACACTGAAGCTTTCTTT.

The rearrangement links TRBV28 to TRBJ2-3; perhaps TRBD2 as D (6 bases). The germline gives CDR1 MDHEN, CDR2 SYDVKM. Trimming removed 7 bases from V and 3 bases from J, with 14 bases in between. The CDR3 consists of 14 residues. The CDR3 sequence is CASNHLEGTDTQYF. For the CDR3, the DNA is TGTGCCAGCAATCATTTGGAGGGAACAGATACGCAGTATTTT.

This chain links TRBV15 with TRBJ2-5, with D maybe TRBD1 (5 bases). The CDR3 contains 13 residues. Trimming left V 4 bases short and J 2 bases short, with 8 bases between. Germline CDR1 is LNHNV and CDR2 is YYDKDF (reference sequence). The CDR3 sequence is CATSNRYQETQYF. CDR3 nucleotides: TGTGCCACCAGCAACAGGTATCAAGAGACCCAGTACTTC.

This clone was observed a few times. The V gene is TRBV18, the J gene TRBJ2-2, with 8 nucleotides matching TRBD1. V dropped 6 bases and J dropped 5; count of bases not matched to a gene: 8. Germline V gene sequence: CDR1 KGHSH, CDR2 LQKENI. This CDR3 contains 15 residues. CDR3 region: CASSPGQGGTGELFF. CDR3 nucleotide sequence: TGTGCCAGCTCGCCAGGACAGGGCGGGACCGGGGAGCTGTTTTTT.

The V call is TRBV5-8, the J call TRBJ2-5; the D gene is possibly TRBD2 (5 bases). Germline CDR1 and CDR2: SGHTS and YDEGEE. V dropped 6 bases and J dropped 2 bases, with 8 bases sitting between them. The CDR3 contains 12 residues. CDR3 loop: CASMGAQETQYF. DNA for the CDR3: TGTGCCAGCATGGGAGCGCAAGAGACCCAGTACTTC.

The chain uses TRBV28 and TRBJ1-4, with 11 bases fitting TRBD1. J lost 7 bases, V lost 4 bases, and 5 bases had no gene match. The CDR3 has 15 amino acids. Germline V gene data show CDR1 as MDHEN and CDR2 as SYDVKM. In nucleotides, the CDR3 is TGTGCCAGCAGTTCAGGGACAGGGGGTGGTGAAAAACTGTTTTTT. Translated: CASSSGTGGGEKLFF.

The chain links TRBV6-6 to TRBJ1-1; 8 bases match TRBD1. Germline V gives CDR1 MNHNY, CDR2 SVGAGI (reference sequence). J was trimmed by 4 bases and V by 4 bases; bases with no gene match: 11. The CDR3 contains 16 residues. The chain's CDR3 is CASSLDRGQGTTEAFF. In nucleotides, the CDR3 is TGTGCCAGCAGTTTGGATCGAGGACAGGGAACCACTGAAGCTTTCTTT.

The J gene is TRBJ2-1, the V gene TRBV7-7; 11 bases match TRBD2. J gave up 8 bases and V 2 bases, and 5 bases lay outside the gene matches. This CDR3 has 15 amino acids. The V gene's germline CDR1 is SSHAT and CDR2 FNYEAQ (reference sequence). Here the CDR3 DNA reads TGTGCCAGCAGCTTACTAGCGGGGGGCCAATATGAGCAGTTCTTC. Encoded protein: CASSLLAGGQYEQFF.

V usage is TRBV14 and J usage is TRBJ2-7; 10 nucleotides align to TRBD2. Trimming removed 4 bases from V and 3 bases from J; junction bases left unmatched: 6. The CDR3 totals 15 residues. The germline V gene encodes CDR1 SGHDN and CDR2 FVKESK. CDR3 loop: CASSPRTSGLYEQYF. The CDR3 bases are TGTGCCAGCAGCCCTCGGACTAGCGGACTCTACGAGCAGTACTTC.

The rearrangement joins TRBV9 to TRBJ1-1; D uncertain. The V gene's germline CDR1 is SGDLS and CDR2 YYNGEE. Trimming shortened V by 3 bases and J by 2 bases, and 8 bases separated the two germline ends. There are 13 residues in the CDR3. CDR3 sequence reads: CASSGLPNTEAFF. CDR3 sequence (DNA): TGTGCCAGCAGCGGTCTACCTAACACTGAAGCTTTCTTT.

The chain recombines TRBV2 with TRBJ2-2; TRBD1 agrees at 9 bases. The ends lost 8 bases at V and 6 bases at J; junction bases unmatched: 4. Germline V gene data show CDR1 as SNHLY and CDR2 as FYNNEI. The CDR3 spans 13 residues. The CDR3 sequence: CASGGTGSGELFF. CDR3 DNA sequence: TGTGCCAGCGGAGGGACAGGGTCCGGGGAGCTGTTTTTT.

This chain joins TRBV7-2 and TRBJ1-2, with TRBD1 matching over 10 bases. V lost 1 base, J lost 7 bases, and 6 bases stayed unmatched. The CDR3 extends over 15 amino acids. The V gene's germline CDR1 is SGHTA and CDR2 FQGNSA. The CDR3 region is CASSLGTGGFFGYTF. The CDR3 coding sequence is TGTGCCAGCAGCTTAGGGACAGGGGGGTTCTTTGGCTACACCTTC.

The V call is TRBV7-9, the J call TRBJ2-3, with 13 bases that match TRBD2. The CDR3 is 16 amino acids. Germline trimming cut 5 bases from V and 4 bases from J; bases unmatched to any gene: 6. Germline V gives CDR1 SEHNR, CDR2 FQNEAQ (reference sequence). The CDR3 region has the DNA TGTGCCAGCAGCGAACTAGCGGGGGGGCTACCAGATACGCAGTATTTT. Translated, it gives CASSELAGGLPDTQYF.